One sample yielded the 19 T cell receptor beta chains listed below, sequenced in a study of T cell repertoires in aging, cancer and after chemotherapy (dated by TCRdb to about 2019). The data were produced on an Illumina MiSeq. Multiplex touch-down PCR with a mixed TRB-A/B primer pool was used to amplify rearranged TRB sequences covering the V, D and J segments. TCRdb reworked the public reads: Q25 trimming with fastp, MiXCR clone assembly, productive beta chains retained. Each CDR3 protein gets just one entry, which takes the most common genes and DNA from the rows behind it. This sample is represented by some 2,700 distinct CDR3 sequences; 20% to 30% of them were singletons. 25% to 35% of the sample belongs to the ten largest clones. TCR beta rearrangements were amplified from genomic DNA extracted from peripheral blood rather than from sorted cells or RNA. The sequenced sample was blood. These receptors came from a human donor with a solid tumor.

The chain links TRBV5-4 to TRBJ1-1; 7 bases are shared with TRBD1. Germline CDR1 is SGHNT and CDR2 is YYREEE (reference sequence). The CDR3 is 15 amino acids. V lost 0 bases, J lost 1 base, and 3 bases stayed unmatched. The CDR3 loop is CASSLVGTANTEAFF. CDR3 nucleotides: TGTGCCAGCAGCTTGGTTGGGACAGCGAACACTGAAGCTTTCTTT.

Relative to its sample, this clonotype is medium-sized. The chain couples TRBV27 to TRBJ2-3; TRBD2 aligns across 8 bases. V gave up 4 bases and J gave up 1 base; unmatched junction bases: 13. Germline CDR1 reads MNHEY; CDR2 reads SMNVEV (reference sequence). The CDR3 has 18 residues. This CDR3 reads CASSSTRRSGSRTDTQYF. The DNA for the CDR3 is TGTGCCAGCAGTTCAACCCGTCGCAGCGGGAGCCGCACAGATACGCAGTATTTT.

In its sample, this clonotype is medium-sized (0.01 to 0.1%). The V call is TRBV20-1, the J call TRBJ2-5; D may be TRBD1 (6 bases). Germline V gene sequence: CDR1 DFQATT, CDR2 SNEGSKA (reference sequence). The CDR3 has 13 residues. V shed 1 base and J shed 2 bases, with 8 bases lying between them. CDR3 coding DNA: TGCAGTGCTAGAGCCGACAGGCAAGAGACCCAGTACTTC. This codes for CSARADRQETQYF.

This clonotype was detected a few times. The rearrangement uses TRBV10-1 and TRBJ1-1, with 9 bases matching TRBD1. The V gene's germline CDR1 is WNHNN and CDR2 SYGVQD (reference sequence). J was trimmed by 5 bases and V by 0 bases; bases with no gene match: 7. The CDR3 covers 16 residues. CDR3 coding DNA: TGCGCCAGCAGTGAGTCCGGGACAGGGTATTGGACTGAAGCTTTCTTT. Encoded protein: CASSESGTGYWTEAFF.

The CDR3 loop reads CASSNDRGPNQPQHF. Here the CDR3 DNA reads TGTGCCAGTAGTAACGACAGGGGCCCCAATCAGCCCCAGCATTTT. The rearrangement uses TRBV19 and TRBJ1-5, with 8 bases fitting TRBD1. Germline V gene data show CDR1 as LNHDA and CDR2 as SQIVND (reference sequence). CDR3 size: 15 residues. J lost 3 bases, V lost 4 bases, and 5 bases had no gene match.

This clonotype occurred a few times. The CDR3 coding sequence is TGTGCCATCAGCGCTGTGGGGACAGGGTTCTCCTACGAGCAGTACTTC. This encodes CAISAVGTGFSYEQYF. The chain joins TRBV10-3 to TRBJ2-7; 9 bases align to TRBD1. The junction had 9 bases not matched to a gene; V was cut back by 6 bases and J by 0 bases. The CDR3 loop spans 16 amino acids. Germline V gene sequence: CDR1 ENHRY, CDR2 SYGVKD.

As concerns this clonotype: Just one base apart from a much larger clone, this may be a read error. The CDR3 is CASSLKFALSNEQYF. CDR3 in DNA: TGTGCCAGCAGCCTTAAGTTTGCCCTCTCCAACGAGCAGTACTTC. V is TRBV27 and J is TRBJ2-7, with D unresolved. The CDR3 covers 15 residues. The germline V gene has CDR1 MNHEY and CDR2 SMNVEV (reference sequence).

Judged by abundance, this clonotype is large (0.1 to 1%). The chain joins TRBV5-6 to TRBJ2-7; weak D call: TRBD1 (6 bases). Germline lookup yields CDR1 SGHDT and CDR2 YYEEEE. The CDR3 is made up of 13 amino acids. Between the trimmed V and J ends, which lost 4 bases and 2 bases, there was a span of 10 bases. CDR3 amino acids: CASSPGQPYEQYF. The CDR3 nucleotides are TGTGCCAGCAGCCCCGGACAGCCCTACGAGCAGTACTTC.

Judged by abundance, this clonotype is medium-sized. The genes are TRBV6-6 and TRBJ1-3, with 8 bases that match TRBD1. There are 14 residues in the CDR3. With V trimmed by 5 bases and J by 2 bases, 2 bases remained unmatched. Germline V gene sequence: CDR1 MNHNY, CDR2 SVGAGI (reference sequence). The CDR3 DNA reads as TGTGCCAGCAGTCCGACAGGGGCTGGAAACACCATATATTTT. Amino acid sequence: CASSPTGAGNTIYF.

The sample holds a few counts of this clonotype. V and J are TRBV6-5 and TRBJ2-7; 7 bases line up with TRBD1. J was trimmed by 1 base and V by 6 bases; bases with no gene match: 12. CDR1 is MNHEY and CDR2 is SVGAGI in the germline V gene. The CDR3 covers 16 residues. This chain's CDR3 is CASSRRTGQGSYEQYF. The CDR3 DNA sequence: TGTGCCAGCAGCCGGAGGACAGGCCAGGGTTCCTACGAGCAGTACTTC.

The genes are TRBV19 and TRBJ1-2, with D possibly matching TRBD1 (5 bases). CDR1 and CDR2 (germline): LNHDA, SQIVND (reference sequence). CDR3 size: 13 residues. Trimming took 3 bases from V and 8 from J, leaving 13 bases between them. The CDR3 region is CASSIRRGVGYTF. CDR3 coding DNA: TGTGCCAGTAGTATCCGCCGAGGGGTCGGCTACACCTTC. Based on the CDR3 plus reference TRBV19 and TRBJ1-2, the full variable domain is DGGITQSPKYLFRKEGQNVTLSCEQNLNHDAMYWYRQDPGQGLRLIYYSQIVNDFQKGDIAEGYSVSREKKESFPLTVTSAQKNPTAFYLCASSIRRGVGYTFGSGTRLTVV.

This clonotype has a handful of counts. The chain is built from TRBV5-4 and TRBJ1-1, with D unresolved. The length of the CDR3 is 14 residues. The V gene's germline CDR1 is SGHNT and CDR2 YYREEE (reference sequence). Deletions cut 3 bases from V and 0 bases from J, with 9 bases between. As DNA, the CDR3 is TGTGCCAGCAGCTCCCAGATCTTGAACACTGAAGCTTTCTTT. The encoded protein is CASSSQILNTEAFF.

CDR3 coding DNA: TGTGCCAGCAGCTTGGAAGGAAATAGCAATCAGCCCCAGCATTTT. Its translation is CASSLEGNSNQPQHF. The genes are TRBV11-3 and TRBJ1-5, with unresolved D. This CDR3 is 15 amino acids long. In germline, CDR1 is SGHNT, CDR2 YENEEA. Between the trimmed V and J ends, which lost 3 bases and 0 bases, there was a span of 9 bases.

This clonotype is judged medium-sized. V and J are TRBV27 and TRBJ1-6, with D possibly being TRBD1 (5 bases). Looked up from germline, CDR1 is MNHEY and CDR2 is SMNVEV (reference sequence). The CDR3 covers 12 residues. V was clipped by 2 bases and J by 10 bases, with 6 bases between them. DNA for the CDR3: TGTGCCAGCAGTTTACGGGGGTCACCCCTCCACTTT. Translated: CASSLRGSPLHF.

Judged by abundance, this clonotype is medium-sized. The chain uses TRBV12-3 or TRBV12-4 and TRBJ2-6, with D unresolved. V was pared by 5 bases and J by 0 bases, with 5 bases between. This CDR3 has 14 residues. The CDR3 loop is CASSATSGANVLTF. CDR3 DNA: TGTGCCAGCAGTGCAACCTCTGGGGCCAACGTCCTGACTTTC.

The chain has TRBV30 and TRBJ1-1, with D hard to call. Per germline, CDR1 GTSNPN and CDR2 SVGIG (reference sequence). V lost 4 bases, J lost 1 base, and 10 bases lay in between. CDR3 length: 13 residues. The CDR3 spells CAWKSWQNTEAFF. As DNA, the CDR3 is TGTGCCTGGAAATCGTGGCAGAACACTGAAGCTTTCTTT. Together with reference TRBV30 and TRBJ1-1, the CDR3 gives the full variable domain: SQTIHQWPATLVQPVGSPLSLECTVEGTSNPNLYWYRQAAGRGLQLLFYSVGIGQISSEVPQNLSASRPQDRQFILSSKKLLLSDSGFYLCAWKSWQNTEAFFGQGTRLTVV.

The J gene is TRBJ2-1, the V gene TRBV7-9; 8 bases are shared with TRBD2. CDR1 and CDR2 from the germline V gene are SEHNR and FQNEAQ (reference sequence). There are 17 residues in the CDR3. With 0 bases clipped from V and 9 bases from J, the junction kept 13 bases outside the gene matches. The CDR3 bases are TGTGCCAGCAGCTTAGCTGTTAGCGGGCGGGCGGGGGGTGAGCAGTTCTTC. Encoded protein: CASSLAVSGRAGGEQFF.

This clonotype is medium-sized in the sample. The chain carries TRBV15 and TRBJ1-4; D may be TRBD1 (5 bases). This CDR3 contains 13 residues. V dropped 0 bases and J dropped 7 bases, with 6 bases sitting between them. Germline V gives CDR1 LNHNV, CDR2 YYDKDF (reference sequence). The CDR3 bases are TGTGCCACCAGCAGAGATGGGGGTGAAAAACTGTTTTTT. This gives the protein CATSRDGGEKLFF.

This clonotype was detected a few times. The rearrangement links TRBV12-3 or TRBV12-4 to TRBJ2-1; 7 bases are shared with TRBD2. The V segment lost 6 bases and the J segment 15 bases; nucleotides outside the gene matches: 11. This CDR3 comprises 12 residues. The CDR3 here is CASSLLAGVRFF. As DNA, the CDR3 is TGTGCCAGCAGCCTCCTGGCGGGAGTGAGGTTCTTC.